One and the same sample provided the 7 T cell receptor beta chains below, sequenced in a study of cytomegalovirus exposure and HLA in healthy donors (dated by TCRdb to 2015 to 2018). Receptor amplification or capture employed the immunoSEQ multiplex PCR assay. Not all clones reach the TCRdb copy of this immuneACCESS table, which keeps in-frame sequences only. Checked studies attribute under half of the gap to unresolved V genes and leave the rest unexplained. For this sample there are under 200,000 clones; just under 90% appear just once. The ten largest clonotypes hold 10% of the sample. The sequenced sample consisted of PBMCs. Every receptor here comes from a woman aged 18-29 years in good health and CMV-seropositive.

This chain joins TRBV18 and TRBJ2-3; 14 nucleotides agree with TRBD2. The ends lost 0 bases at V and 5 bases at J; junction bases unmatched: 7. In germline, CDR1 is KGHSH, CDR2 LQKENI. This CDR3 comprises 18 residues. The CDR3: CASSPPPGLAGAGDTQYF. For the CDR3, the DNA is TGTGCCAGCTCACCACCCCCGGGACTAGCGGGAGCTGGAGATACGCAGTATTTT.

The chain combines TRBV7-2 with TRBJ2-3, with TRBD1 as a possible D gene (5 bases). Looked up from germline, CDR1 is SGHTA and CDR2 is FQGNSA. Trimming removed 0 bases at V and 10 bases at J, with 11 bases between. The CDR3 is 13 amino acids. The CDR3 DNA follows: TGTGCCAGCAGCTTAGCGTCAGGGTCGCCGCAGTATTTT. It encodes CASSLASGSPQYF. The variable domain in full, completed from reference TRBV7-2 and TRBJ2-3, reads GAGVSQSPSNKVTEKGKDVELRCDPISGHTALYWYRQSLGQGLEFLIYFQGNSAPDKSGLPSDRFSAERTGGSVSTLTIQRTQQEDSAVYLCASSLASGSPQYFGPGTRLTVL.

DNA for the CDR3: TGTGCCAGCAAACCAGGGGCGAATCAGCCCCAGCATTTT. Protein: CASKPGANQPQHF. The chain links TRBV2 to TRBJ1-5, with D tentatively TRBD1 (6 bases). Trimming took 7 bases from V and 4 from J, leaving 11 bases between them. CDR3 length equals 13 residues. Germline CDR1 and CDR2: SNHLY and FYNNEI.

The CDR3 spells CASSSTGGGYEQYF. The CDR3 region has the DNA TGCGCCAGCAGCTCGACAGGGGGCGGGTACGAGCAGTACTTC. This rearrangement joins TRBV5-1 to TRBJ2-7; 10 nucleotides agree with TRBD1. This CDR3 has 14 amino acids. After removal of 3 bases from V and 4 bases from J, the junction contained 4 bases not matched to a gene. Looked up from germline, CDR1 is SGHRS and CDR2 is YFSETQ.

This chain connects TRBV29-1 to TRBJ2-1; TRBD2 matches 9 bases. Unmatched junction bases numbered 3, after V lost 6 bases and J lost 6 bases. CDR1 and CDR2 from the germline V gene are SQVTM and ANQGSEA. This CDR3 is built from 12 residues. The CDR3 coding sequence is TGCAGCGTCGTTAGCGGGAGCAATGAGCAGTTCTTC. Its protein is CSVVSGSNEQFF.

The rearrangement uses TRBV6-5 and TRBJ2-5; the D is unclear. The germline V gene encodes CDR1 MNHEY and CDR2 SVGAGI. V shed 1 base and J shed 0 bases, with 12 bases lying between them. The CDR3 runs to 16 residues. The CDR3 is CASSYLAAQYQETQYF. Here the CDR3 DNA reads TGTGCCAGCAGTTACTTGGCAGCGCAGTACCAAGAGACCCAGTACTTC.

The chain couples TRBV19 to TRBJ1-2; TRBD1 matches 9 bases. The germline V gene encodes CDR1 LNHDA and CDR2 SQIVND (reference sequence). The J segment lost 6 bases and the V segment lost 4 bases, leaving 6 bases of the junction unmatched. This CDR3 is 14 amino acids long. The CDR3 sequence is CASSTWTGEDGYTF. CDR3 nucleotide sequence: TGTGCCAGTAGTACCTGGACAGGGGAGGATGGCTACACCTTC.